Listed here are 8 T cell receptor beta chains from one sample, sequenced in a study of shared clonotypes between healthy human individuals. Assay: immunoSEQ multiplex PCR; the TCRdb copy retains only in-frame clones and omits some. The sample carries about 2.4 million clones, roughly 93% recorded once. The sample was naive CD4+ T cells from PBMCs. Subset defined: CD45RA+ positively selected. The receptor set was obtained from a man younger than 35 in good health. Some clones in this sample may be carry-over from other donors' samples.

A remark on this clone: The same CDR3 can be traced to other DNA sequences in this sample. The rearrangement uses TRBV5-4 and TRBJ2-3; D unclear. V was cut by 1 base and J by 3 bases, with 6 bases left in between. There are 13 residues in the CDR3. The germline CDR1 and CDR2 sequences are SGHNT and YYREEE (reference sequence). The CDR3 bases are TGTGCCAGCAGCTTGCGAGAGACAGATACGCAGTATTTT. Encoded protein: CASSLRETDTQYF.

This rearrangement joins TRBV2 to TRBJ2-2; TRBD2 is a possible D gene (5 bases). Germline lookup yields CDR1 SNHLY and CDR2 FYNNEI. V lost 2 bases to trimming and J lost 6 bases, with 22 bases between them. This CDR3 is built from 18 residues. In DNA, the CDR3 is TGTGCCAGCAGTGAAACTCTGGCTAGCTCAATGAAAGCCGGGGAGCTGTTTTTT. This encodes CASSETLASSMKAGELFF.

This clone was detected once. Here the CDR3 DNA reads TGTGCCAGCAGTATCGACAGGAGTAATTCACCCCTCCACTTT. Amino acids: CASSIDRSNSPLHF. The rearrangement uses TRBV27 and TRBJ1-6; D might be TRBD1 (6 bases). Germline lookup yields CDR1 MNHEY and CDR2 SMNVEV (reference sequence). V lost 5 bases and J lost 6, with 11 bases in between. This CDR3 comprises 14 residues.

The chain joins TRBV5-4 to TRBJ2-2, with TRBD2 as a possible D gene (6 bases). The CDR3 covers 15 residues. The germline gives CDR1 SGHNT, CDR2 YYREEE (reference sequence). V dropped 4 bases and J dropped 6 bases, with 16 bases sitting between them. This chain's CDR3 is CASSPTRVYAGELFF. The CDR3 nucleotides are TGTGCCAGCAGCCCGACTAGGGTATACGCCGGGGAGCTGTTTTTT.

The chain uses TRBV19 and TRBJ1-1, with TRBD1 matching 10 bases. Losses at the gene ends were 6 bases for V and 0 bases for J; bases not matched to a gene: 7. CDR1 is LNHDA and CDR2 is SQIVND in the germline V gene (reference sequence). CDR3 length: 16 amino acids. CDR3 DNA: TGTGCCAGTAGCCCCCGGACAGGGGGGATGAACACTGAAGCTTTCTTT. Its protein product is CASSPRTGGMNTEAFF.

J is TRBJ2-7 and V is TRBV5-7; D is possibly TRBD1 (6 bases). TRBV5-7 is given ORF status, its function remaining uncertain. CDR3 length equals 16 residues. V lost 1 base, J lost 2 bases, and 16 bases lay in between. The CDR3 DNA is TGTGCCAGCAGCTTGAGAGAGACAGGTACTCCCTACGAGCAGTACTTC. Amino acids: CASSLRETGTPYEQYF.

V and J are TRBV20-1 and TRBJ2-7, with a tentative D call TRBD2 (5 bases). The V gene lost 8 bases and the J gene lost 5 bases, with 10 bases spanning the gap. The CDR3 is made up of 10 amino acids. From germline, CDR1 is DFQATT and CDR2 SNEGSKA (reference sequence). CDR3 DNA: TGCAGTCGGGGAACGAACGAGCAGTACTTC. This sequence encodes CSRGTNEQYF.

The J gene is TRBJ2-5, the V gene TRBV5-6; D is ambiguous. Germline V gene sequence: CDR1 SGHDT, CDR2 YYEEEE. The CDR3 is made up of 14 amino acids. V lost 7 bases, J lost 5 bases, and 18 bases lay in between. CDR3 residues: CASAASLYSETQYF. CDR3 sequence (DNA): TGTGCCAGCGCAGCTTCACTTTATTCGGAGACCCAGTACTTC.